In this sample, the clone carrying this T cell receptor beta chain turned up a few times. Libraries were prepared by immunoSEQ multiplex PCR; TCRdb keeps only in-frame clonotypes and omits some of them. The profile shows fewer than 120,000 clones, over 65% of them singletons. The V gene lost 5 bases and the J gene lost 7 bases, with 14 bases spanning the gap. The CDR3 sequence is 13 residues long. The V gene's germline CDR1 is SGHTA and CDR2 FQGTGA. This entry belongs to a study of blood T cell repertoires in COVID-19. The chain combines TRBV7-3 with TRBJ1-1, with D possibly being TRBD1 (5 bases). Sequenced sample: peripheral blood. The clonotype comes from a woman older than 75 with acute or convalescent COVID-19. CDR3 in amino acids: CASSVTPGLEAFF. The CDR3, as DNA: TGTGCCAGCAGCGTTACCCCGGGACTTGAAGCTTTCTTT. The complete variable domain, with remaining parts taken from reference TRBV7-3 and TRBJ1-1, reads GAGVSQTPSNKVTEKGKYVELRCDPISGHTALYWYRQSLGQGPEFLIYFQGTGAADDSGLPNDRFFAVRPEGSVSTLKIQRTERGDSAVYLCASSVTPGLEAFFGQGTRLTVV.